Listed here are 6 T cell receptor beta chains from one sample, sequenced in a study of T cells in Graves' hyperthyroidism and ophthalmopathy. Amplification of TCR beta CDR3 regions used RNA as the template. First-round RT-PCR of the TCR CDR3 relied on the HTBI primer set. Each CDR3 protein is one row after TCRdb ran MiXCR on the multiplex PCR reads. Found here are about 350,000 distinct CDR3 sequences, approximately 16% of them singletons; the top ten hold approximately 20%. The sequencing input was blood. Receptor source: an older woman with Graves' ophthalmopathy.

This clonotype was observed many times. The V and J genes are TRBV5-1 and TRBJ2-7, with 8 bases identical to TRBD2. Looked up from germline, CDR1 is SGHRS and CDR2 is YFSETQ. V was clipped by 0 bases and J by 1 base; unmatched bases: 9. CDR3 size: 17 residues. CDR3 DNA: TGCGCCAGCAGCTTGGACAGGTCCGAGCGGGAGTCCTACGAGCAGTACTTC. Translation gives CASSLDRSERESYEQYF.

This clonotype was seen a few times. The chain couples TRBV2 to TRBJ2-3; 11 bases are a match to TRBD2. V lost 6 bases and J lost 4; bases outside the gene matches: 6. This CDR3 comprises 15 residues. Germline CDR1 is SNHLY and CDR2 is FYNNEI. This CDR3 is CASRGGGLAADTQYF. The DNA for the CDR3 is TGTGCCAGCAGGGGGGGGGGACTAGCGGCAGATACGCAGTATTTT.

Only a few counts were recorded for this clonotype. The chain couples TRBV2 to TRBJ2-1; D perhaps matches TRBD2 (6 bases). The V gene's germline CDR1 is SNHLY and CDR2 FYNNEI. CDR3 length: 18 residues. V lost 6 bases and J lost 4, with 25 bases in between. The CDR3, as DNA: TGTGCCAGCAGCTCAAGTTACCGAGGAGGGCCGGGTTACAATGAGCAGTTCTTC. Residues: CASSSSYRGGPGYNEQFF.

This clonotype occurred many times. The chain recombines TRBV12-3 or TRBV12-4 with TRBJ2-1, with D perhaps given as TRBD1 or TRBD2 (5 bases each). The CDR3 loop spans 14 amino acids. The V gene lost 5 bases and the J gene lost 6 bases, with 14 bases spanning the gap. The CDR3 coding sequence is TGTGCCAGCAGTCACCCGGGACGGAGCAATGAGCAGTTCTTC. This encodes CASSHPGRSNEQFF.

This clonotype came up many times. V and J are TRBV7-8 and TRBJ2-1; 8 bases map to TRBD2. The CDR3 loop spans 17 amino acids. After removal of 2 bases from V and 4 bases from J, the junction contained 10 bases not matched to a gene. Germline CDR1 is SGHVS and CDR2 is FQNEAQ. The CDR3 region is CASSLFVSGTAYNEQFF. The CDR3 coding sequence is TGTGCCAGCAGCTTATTTGTTAGCGGGACCGCGTACAATGAGCAGTTCTTC.

The sample holds many counts of this clonotype. The V call is TRBV20-1, the J call TRBJ1-1; D remains unclear. The CDR3 runs 13 residues. Germline CDR1 and CDR2: DFQATT and SNEGSKA (reference sequence). V shed 0 bases and J shed 1 base, with 6 bases lying between them. The CDR3 region is CSARDQENTEAFF. CDR3 DNA: TGCAGTGCTAGAGATCAAGAGAACACTGAAGCTTTCTTT.